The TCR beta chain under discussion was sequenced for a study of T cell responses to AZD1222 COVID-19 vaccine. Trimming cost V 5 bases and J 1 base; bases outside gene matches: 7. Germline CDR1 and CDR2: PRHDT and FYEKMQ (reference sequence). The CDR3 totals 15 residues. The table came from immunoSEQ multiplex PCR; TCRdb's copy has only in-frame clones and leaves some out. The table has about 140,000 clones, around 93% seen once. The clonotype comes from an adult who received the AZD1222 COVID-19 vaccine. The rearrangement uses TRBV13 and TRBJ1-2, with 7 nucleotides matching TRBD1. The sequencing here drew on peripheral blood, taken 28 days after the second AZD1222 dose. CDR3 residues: CASSQRGRDNYGYTF. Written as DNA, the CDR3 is TGTGCCAGCAGCCAAAGGGGGCGGGATAACTATGGCTACACCTTC.